The 28 T cell receptor beta chains reported below all come from one sample, sequenced in a study of T cells in Graves' hyperthyroidism and ophthalmopathy (dated by TCRdb to between 2019 and 2020). The library came from multiplex PCR. For sequencing, an Illumina HiSeq 2000 was employed. Amplification of TCR beta CDR3 regions was carried out from RNA transcripts. The first round of RT-PCR for the TCR CDR3 was performed with the HTBI primer set and the Qiagen OneStep RT-PCR kit. Starting from the raw public reads, TCRdb applied fastp trimming at Q25, assembled clones with MiXCR and retained in-frame beta chains. For every CDR3 protein sequence, its rows merge into one entry that carries the most common genes and DNA. Within this sample are a few hundred thousand distinct CDR3 sequences, with 20% of them counted one time only. 26% of the sample is taken by the ten largest. What was sequenced was blood. Source of these receptors: a man younger than 30 with Graves' hyperthyroidism.

This clonotype was found many times. This rearrangement joins TRBV24-1 to TRBJ1-5; the D is unclear. Per the germline V gene, CDR1 is KGHDR and CDR2 is SFDVKD. This CDR3 has 14 amino acids. V dropped 4 bases and J dropped 0 bases, with 6 bases sitting between them. CDR3 region: CATSDPSSNQPQHF. The CDR3 bases are TGTGCCACCAGTGACCCCTCTAGCAATCAGCCCCAGCATTTT.

In DNA, the CDR3 is TGTGCCAGCGGGTTTGGTGGAAACACCATATATTTT. This gives the protein CASGFGGNTIYF. V usage is TRBV27 and J usage is TRBJ1-3; D ambiguous. With 8 bases removed from V and 3 bases from J, the gap between germline ends came to 8 bases. The CDR3 spans 12 residues. Germline loops: CDR1 MNHEY, CDR2 SMNVEV (reference sequence).

CDR3 residues: CASSAERQVWETQYF. Written as DNA, the CDR3 is TGCGCCAGCAGCGCAGAGCGACAGGTTTGGGAGACCCAGTACTTC. The V and J genes are TRBV5-1 and TRBJ2-5; a weak D match, TRBD1 (6 bases). The CDR3 totals 15 residues. V lost 4 bases and J lost 5, with 18 bases in between. Per germline, CDR1 SGHRS and CDR2 YFSETQ.

The J gene is TRBJ2-7, the V gene TRBV6-1; weak D call: TRBD2 (6 bases). V dropped 8 bases and J dropped 3 bases, with 23 bases sitting between them. Germline V gives CDR1 MNHNS, CDR2 SASEGT. CDR3 length: 16 residues. DNA of the CDR3: TGTGCCAGCGGACGGTCACTAGCCACTCACAACTACGAGCAGTACTTC. It specifies CASGRSLATHNYEQYF.

This clonotype was detected ten times or more. This rearrangement joins TRBV2 to TRBJ2-7; D uncertain. This CDR3 contains 12 residues. The V gene lost 4 bases and the J gene lost 0 bases, with 4 bases spanning the gap. Per the germline V gene, CDR1 is SNHLY and CDR2 is FYNNEI. The CDR3 here is CASSGASYEQYF. CDR3 nucleotide sequence: TGTGCCAGCAGTGGGGCCTCCTACGAGCAGTACTTC.

This clonotype was recorded many times. CDR3 loop: CASSFPQGEAFF. CDR3 nucleotide sequence: TGTGCCAGCAGTTTCCCCCAGGGTGAAGCTTTCTTT. The chain carries TRBV27 and TRBJ1-1; TRBD1 might be the D (5 bases). CDR3 length: 12 amino acids. The germline V gene has CDR1 MNHEY and CDR2 SMNVEV (reference sequence). The V gene lost 3 bases and the J gene lost 7 bases, with 9 bases spanning the gap.

This clonotype showed up many times. J is TRBJ1-2 and V is TRBV6-2 or TRBV6-3, with D unclear. The CDR3 runs to 13 residues. Trimming removed 2 bases from V and 7 bases from J, with 11 bases in between. Germline loops: CDR1 MNHEY, CDR2 SVGEGT. The CDR3 here is CASSYGQAFGYTF. The CDR3 coding sequence is TGTGCCAGCAGTTACGGGCAGGCTTTTGGCTACACCTTC.

This clonotype was recorded a few times. The chain combines TRBV11-2 with TRBJ1-2, with D possibly being TRBD1 (6 bases). The CDR3 extends over 17 amino acids. CDR1 and CDR2 (germline): SGHAT, FQNNGV. With 4 bases removed from V and 0 bases from J, the gap between germline ends came to 18 bases. CDR3 nucleotide sequence: TGTGCCAGCAGCTCCATATTGGGGACACCTACTAACTATGGCTACACCTTC. As protein: CASSSILGTPTNYGYTF.

This clonotype was observed many times. The V and J genes are TRBV6-1 and TRBJ1-5, with D perhaps TRBD1 (5 bases). The CDR3 sequence is 13 residues long. Trimming stripped 8 bases from V and 3 bases from J, with 11 bases between. Per germline, CDR1 MNHNS and CDR2 SASEGT. Here the CDR3 reads CASGAGTNQPQHF. The DNA of the CDR3 is TGTGCCAGCGGGGCCGGAACCAATCAGCCCCAGCATTTT.

This clonotype was detected many times. The J gene is TRBJ2-7, the V gene TRBV24-1, with TRBD1 matching 7 bases. CDR1 KGHDR and CDR2 SFDVKD come from the germline V gene. With 6 bases clipped from V and 5 bases from J, the junction kept 6 bases outside the gene matches. The CDR3 consists of 13 residues. This chain's CDR3 is CATSRGGGDEQYF. The CDR3 bases are TGTGCCACCAGTAGAGGGGGCGGAGACGAGCAGTACTTC.

This clonotype was seen repeatedly, ten times or more. The genes are TRBV6-1 and TRBJ2-7, with TRBD1 matching over 7 bases. In germline, CDR1 is MNHNS, CDR2 SASEGT. V shed 6 bases, J shed 2 bases, and the junction held 7 bases outside the gene matches. CDR3 length: 14 amino acids. The CDR3 DNA reads as TGTGCCAGCAGAGAACAGGGGCTACCCTACGAGCAGTACTTC. Translated, it gives CASREQGLPYEQYF.

V gene TRBV29-1 combines with J gene TRBJ2-7; the D gene is possibly TRBD2 (5 bases). The CDR3 is 12 amino acids. V was clipped by 7 bases and J by 5 bases, with 15 bases between them. The germline V gene has CDR1 SQVTM and CDR2 ANQGSEA. CDR3 sequence reads: CSARVGRDEQYF. Here the CDR3 DNA reads TGCAGCGCGAGGGTAGGACGTGACGAGCAGTACTTC.

In this sample, this clonotype turned up many times. The chain couples TRBV7-9 to TRBJ2-5, with D possibly being TRBD1 or TRBD2 (7 bases each). CDR1 SEHNR and CDR2 FQNEAQ come from the germline V gene (reference sequence). The V end was cut by 5 bases, the J end by 7 bases, with 23 bases between. This CDR3 has 16 residues. The CDR3 bases are TGTGCCAGCAGCGCATCCCCAGGGGGGGGGCTGGTGACCCAGTACTTC. Translating gives CASSASPGGGLVTQYF.

The sample holds a few counts of this clonotype. This rearrangement joins TRBV5-1 to TRBJ1-1; no definite D call. The germline V gene encodes CDR1 SGHRS and CDR2 YFSETQ. Trimming stripped 2 bases from V and 5 bases from J, with 16 bases between. CDR3 length equals 15 residues. This chain's CDR3 is CASSFRSDLSTEAFF. The CDR3 DNA follows: TGCGCCAGCAGCTTCCGATCCGACCTGAGTACTGAAGCTTTCTTT.

This clonotype has only a few counts. The genes are TRBV6-1 and TRBJ1-2, with D hard to call. Germline values: CDR1 MNHNS, CDR2 SASEGT. The CDR3 has 15 amino acids. V lost 8 bases, J lost 4 bases, and 20 bases lay in between. The CDR3 coding sequence is TGTGCCAGCGCCCCCGCTTTTTCGGGTAGCTATGGCTACACCTTC. Its protein is CASAPAFSGSYGYTF.

The genes are TRBV18 and TRBJ1-2; 8 bases fit TRBD1. CDR3 size: 15 residues. Germline CDR1 and CDR2: KGHSH and LQKENI. V was clipped by 4 bases and J by 9 bases; unmatched bases: 13. The CDR3 sequence: CASSLGQGDSGRYTF. The CDR3 coding sequence is TGTGCCAGCTCACTCGGACAGGGCGATAGCGGCCGCTACACCTTC.

This sequence joins TRBV6-2 or TRBV6-3 and TRBJ1-5; TRBD1 might be the D (6 bases). The CDR3 extends over 15 amino acids. Germline loops: CDR1 MNHEY, CDR2 SVGEGT. The V end was cut by 8 bases, the J end by 3 bases, with 17 bases between. For the CDR3, the DNA is TGTGCCAGCGTTGGTCAAACAGGGTCCAATCAGCCCCAGCATTTT. It specifies CASVGQTGSNQPQHF.

A single count supports this clonotype. The rearrangement links TRBV28 to TRBJ1-2; 8 bases map to TRBD1. The CDR3 has 15 amino acids. Germline V CDR1 and CDR2: MDHEN, SYDVKM. Trimming removed 7 bases from V and 2 bases from J; junction bases left unmatched: 9. The CDR3 spells CASIAVDRANYGYTF. Written as DNA, the CDR3 is TGTGCCAGCATCGCCGTGGACAGGGCCAACTATGGCTACACCTTC.

This clonotype was recorded at least ten times. V gene TRBV11-2 combines with J gene TRBJ1-2; D not resolved. The CDR3 length is 13 residues. Germline loops: CDR1 SGHAT, CDR2 FQNNGV. V shed 5 bases and J shed 8 bases, with 15 bases lying between them. The CDR3 bases are TGTGCCAGCAGCGACGGCCCGTACGCCGGCTACACCTTC. Residues: CASSDGPYAGYTF.

This clonotype was detected many times. This sequence joins TRBV12-3 or TRBV12-4 and TRBJ1-2, with D unclear. Deletions cut 2 bases from V and 5 bases from J, with 9 bases between. This CDR3 is built from 13 residues. The CDR3 sequence is CASSLKESYGYTF. CDR3 bases: TGTGCCAGCAGTTTAAAGGAGTCGTATGGCTACACCTTC.

CDR3 sequence reads: CASSLATYTGELFF. CDR3 DNA sequence: TGTGCCAGCAGCTTGGCCACTTACACCGGGGAGCTGTTTTTT. This chain links TRBV5-4 with TRBJ2-2; D is ambiguous. Trimming shortened V by 0 bases and J by 3 bases, and 6 bases separated the two germline ends. CDR1 is SGHNT, CDR2 YYREEE, per germline (reference sequence). This CDR3 has 14 amino acids.

Many counts were recorded for this clonotype. The J gene is TRBJ2-7, the V gene TRBV7-2; D perhaps matches TRBD1 (6 bases). V lost 3 bases, J lost 0 bases, and 9 bases lay in between. Germline V gives CDR1 SGHTA, CDR2 FQGNSA. CDR3 length: 14 residues. CDR3 nucleotides: TGTGCCAGCAGCTTCGACAGGAGCTCCTACGAGCAGTACTTC. Its protein product is CASSFDRSSYEQYF.

This clonotype was picked up many times. The V and J genes are TRBV19 and TRBJ1-2; D not certain. V was pared by 3 bases and J by 4 bases, with 9 bases between. The CDR3 length is 13 residues. Germline values: CDR1 LNHDA, CDR2 SQIVND (reference sequence). For the CDR3, the DNA is TGTGCCAGTAGTATCGGGATGCTCTATGGCTACACCTTC. It yields the protein CASSIGMLYGYTF.

In this sample, this clonotype turned up a few times. The chain couples TRBV20-1 to TRBJ2-5; D might be TRBD1 or TRBD2, each matching 6 bases. The CDR3 has 14 residues. Germline CDR1 DFQATT, CDR2 SNEGSKA (reference sequence). Trimming took 0 bases from V and 5 from J, leaving 13 bases between them. In DNA, the CDR3 is TGCAGTGCTAGAGATGAGACTAGGGGGGAGACCCAGTACTTC. Translating gives CSARDETRGETQYF.

There are many counts of this clonotype. This chain uses TRBV28 with TRBJ1-2, with D perhaps TRBD1 (6 bases). Germline lookup yields CDR1 MDHEN and CDR2 SYDVKM. This CDR3 has 14 amino acids. V was clipped by 5 bases and J by 4 bases, with 14 bases between them. CDR3 DNA sequence: TGTGCCAGCAGTCTTCGACAGGTCTCCTATGGCTACACCTTC. Translated, it gives CASSLRQVSYGYTF.

This clonotype was found many times. The V and J genes are TRBV10-3 and TRBJ1-2; TRBD1 aligns across 8 bases. In germline, CDR1 is ENHRY, CDR2 SYGVKD. The CDR3 covers 13 residues. V shed 5 bases, J shed 3 bases, and the junction held 2 bases outside the gene matches. CDR3 residues: CAISYRGDYGYTF. The CDR3 region has the DNA TGTGCCATCAGTTACAGGGGGGACTATGGCTACACCTTC.

This clonotype was seen at least ten times. V and J are TRBV7-8 and TRBJ2-5; a weak D match, TRBD2 (6 bases). This CDR3 region has 14 residues. Trimming took 5 bases from V and 4 from J, leaving 14 bases between them. Germline V gene data show CDR1 as SGHVS and CDR2 as FQNEAQ. The CDR3 loop is CASSPMAGLETQYF. The CDR3 DNA reads TGTGCCAGCAGCCCCATGGCGGGGCTAGAGACCCAGTACTTC.

This clonotype has at least ten counts. The chain couples TRBV6-1 to TRBJ1-1; 7 bases agree with TRBD1. J gave up 4 bases and V 7 bases, and 9 bases lay outside the gene matches. CDR1 is MNHNS and CDR2 is SASEGT in the germline V gene. CDR3 length: 14 amino acids. The CDR3 nucleotides are TGTGCCAGCACCCCGACAGGGTCAGGCACTGAAGCTTTCTTT. This gives the protein CASTPTGSGTEAFF.